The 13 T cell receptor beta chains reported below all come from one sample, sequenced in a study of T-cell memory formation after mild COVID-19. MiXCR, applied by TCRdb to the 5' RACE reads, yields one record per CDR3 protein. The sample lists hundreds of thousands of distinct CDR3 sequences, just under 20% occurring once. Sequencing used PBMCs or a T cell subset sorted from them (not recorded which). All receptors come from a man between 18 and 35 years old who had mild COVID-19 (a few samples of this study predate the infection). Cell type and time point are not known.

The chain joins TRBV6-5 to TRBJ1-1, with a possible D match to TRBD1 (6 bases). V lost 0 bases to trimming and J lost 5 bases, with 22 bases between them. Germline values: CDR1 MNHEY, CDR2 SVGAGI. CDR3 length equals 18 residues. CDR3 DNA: TGTGCCAGCAGTTACTCGGGATTTTGGAGGGGGAGAAGGACTGAAGCTTTCTTT. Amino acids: CASSYSGFWRGRRTEAFF.

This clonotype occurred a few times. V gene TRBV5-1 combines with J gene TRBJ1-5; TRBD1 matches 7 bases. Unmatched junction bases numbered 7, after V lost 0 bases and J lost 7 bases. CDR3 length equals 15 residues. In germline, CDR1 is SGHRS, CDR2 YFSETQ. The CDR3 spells CASSLVGRGDQPQHF. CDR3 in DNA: TGCGCCAGCAGCTTGGTCGGCAGGGGGGACCAGCCCCAGCATTTT.

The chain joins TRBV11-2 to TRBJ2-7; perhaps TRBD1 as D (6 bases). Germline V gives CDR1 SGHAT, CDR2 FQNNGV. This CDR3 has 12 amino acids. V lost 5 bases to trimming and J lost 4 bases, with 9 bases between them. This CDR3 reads CASSGGLYEQYF. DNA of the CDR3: TGTGCCAGCAGCGGGGGCCTTTACGAGCAGTACTTC.

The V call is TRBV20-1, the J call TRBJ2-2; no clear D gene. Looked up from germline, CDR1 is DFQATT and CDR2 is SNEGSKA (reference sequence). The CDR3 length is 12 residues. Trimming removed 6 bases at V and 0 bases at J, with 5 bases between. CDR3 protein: CSAKSNTGELFF. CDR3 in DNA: TGCAGTGCAAAGTCGAACACCGGGGAGCTGTTTTTT.

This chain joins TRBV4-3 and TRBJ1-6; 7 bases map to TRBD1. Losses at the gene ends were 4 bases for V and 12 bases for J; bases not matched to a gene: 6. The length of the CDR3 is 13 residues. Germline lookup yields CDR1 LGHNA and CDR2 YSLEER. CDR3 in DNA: TGCGCCAGCAGCCCTAGACAGGGCGGACCCCTCCACTTT. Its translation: CASSPRQGGPLHF.

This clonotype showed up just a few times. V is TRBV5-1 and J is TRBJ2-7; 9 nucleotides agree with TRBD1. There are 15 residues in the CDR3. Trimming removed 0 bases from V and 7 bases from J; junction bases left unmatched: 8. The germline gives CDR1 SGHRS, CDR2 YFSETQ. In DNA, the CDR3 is TGCGCCAGCAGCTTGGACACACAGGGGGCGAGTGAGCAGTACTTC. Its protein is CASSLDTQGASEQYF.

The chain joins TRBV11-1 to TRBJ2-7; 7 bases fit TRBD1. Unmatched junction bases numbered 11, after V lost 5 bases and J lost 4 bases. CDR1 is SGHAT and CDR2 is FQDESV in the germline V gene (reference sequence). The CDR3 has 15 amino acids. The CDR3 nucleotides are TGTGCCAGCAGCCCCGGGGCAGGGGGTCTTTACGAGCAGTACGTC. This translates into CASSPGAGGLYEQYV.

CDR3 sequence: CASSYSVRTEAFF. The CDR3 DNA is TGTGCCAGCAGTTACTCGGTAAGAACTGAAGCTTTCTTT. V and J are TRBV6-2 or TRBV6-3 and TRBJ1-1; no definite D call. Between the trimmed V and J ends, which lost 0 bases and 5 bases, there was a span of 7 bases. The germline V gene has CDR1 MNHEY and CDR2 SVGEGT. The CDR3 runs 13 residues.

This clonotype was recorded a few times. Here the CDR3 DNA reads TGCAGTGCTAGAGTACTGCAAGAGACCCAGTACTTC. Protein sequence: CSARVLQETQYF. This chain connects TRBV20-1 to TRBJ2-5, with D unresolved. The V gene lost 1 base and the J gene lost 2 bases, with 5 bases spanning the gap. This CDR3 comprises 12 residues. Germline values: CDR1 DFQATT, CDR2 SNEGSKA (reference sequence).

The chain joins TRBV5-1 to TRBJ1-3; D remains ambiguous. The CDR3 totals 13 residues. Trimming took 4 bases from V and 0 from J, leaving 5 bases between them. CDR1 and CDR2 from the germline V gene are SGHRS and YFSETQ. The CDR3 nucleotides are TGCGCCAGCAGCGCCAACTCTGGAAACACCATATATTTT. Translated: CASSANSGNTIYF.

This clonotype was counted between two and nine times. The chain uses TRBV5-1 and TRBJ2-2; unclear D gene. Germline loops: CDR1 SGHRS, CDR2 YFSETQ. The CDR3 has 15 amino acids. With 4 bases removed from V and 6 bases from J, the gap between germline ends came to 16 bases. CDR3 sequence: CASSGSGGVAGELFF. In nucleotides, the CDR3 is TGCGCCAGCAGCGGATCGGGTGGGGTCGCCGGGGAGCTGTTTTTT.

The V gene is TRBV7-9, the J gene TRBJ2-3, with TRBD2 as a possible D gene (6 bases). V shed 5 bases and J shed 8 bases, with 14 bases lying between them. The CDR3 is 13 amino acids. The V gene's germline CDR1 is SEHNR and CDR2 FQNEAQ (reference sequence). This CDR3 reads CASSAGGGVTQYF. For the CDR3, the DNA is TGTGCCAGCAGCGCAGGCGGCGGGGTTACGCAGTATTTT.

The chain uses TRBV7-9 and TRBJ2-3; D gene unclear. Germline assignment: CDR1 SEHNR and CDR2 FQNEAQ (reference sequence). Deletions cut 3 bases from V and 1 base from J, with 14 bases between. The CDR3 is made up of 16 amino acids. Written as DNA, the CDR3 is TGTGCCAGCAGCTTCTGGTCCGGGTCGGGCACAGATACGCAGTATTTT. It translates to CASSFWSGSGTDTQYF.